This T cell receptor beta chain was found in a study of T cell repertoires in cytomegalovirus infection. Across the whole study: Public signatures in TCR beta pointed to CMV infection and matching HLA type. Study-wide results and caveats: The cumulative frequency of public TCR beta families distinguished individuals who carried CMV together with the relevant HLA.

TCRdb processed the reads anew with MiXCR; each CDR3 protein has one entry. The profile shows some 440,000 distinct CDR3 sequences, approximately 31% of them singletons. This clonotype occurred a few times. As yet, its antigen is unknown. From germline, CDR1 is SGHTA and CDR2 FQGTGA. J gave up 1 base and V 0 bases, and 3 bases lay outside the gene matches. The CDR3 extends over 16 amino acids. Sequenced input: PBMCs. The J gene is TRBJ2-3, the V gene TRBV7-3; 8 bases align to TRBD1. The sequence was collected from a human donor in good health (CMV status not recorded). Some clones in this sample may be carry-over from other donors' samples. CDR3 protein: CASSLTGQVRTDTQYF. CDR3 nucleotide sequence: TGTGCCAGCAGCTTAACGGGACAGGTCCGCACAGATACGCAGTATTTT.